Reported below is one T cell receptor (beta chain). This specimen belongs to a study of technical replicates of blood from a handful of donors. Profiled with immunoSEQ multiplex PCR; TCRdb holds only in-frame clones, not every one. The sample consists of about 75,000 clones, nearly 98% of them appearing once. In germline, CDR1 is SGHRS, CDR2 YFSETQ. The CDR3 loop spans 15 amino acids. V was clipped by 5 bases and J by 4 bases; unmatched bases: 12. The sample consisted of T cells isolated from PBMCs. This sequence joins TRBV5-1 and TRBJ2-7; TRBD2 matches 7 bases. This sequence originates from a human donor in good health. The CDR3 DNA follows: TGCGCCAGCAGACCCCGCCCGCAGGGAGGGTACGAGCAGTACTTC. Translating gives CASRPRPQGGYEQYF.